The 23 T cell receptor beta chains listed next were all sequenced from one sample in a study of cytomegalovirus exposure and HLA in healthy donors (dated by TCRdb to 2016 to 2017). Receptor libraries were prepared by the immunoSEQ multiplex PCR assay. For the multiplex PCR, a mixture combining 60 forward primers for TCR Vbeta segments and 13 reverse primers for TCR Jbeta segments was used. TCRdb holds this immuneACCESS table with in-frame rearrangements only. Some clones are missing; in checked studies, unresolved V genes explain under half, and the rest has no known cause. Counted in this sample were about 150,000 clones; about 60% of them appeared once. The ten largest clones represent approximately 6.6% of the sample. Sequences were obtained from PBMCs. These receptors were collected from a woman in her sixties or seventies in good health and CMV-seropositive.

The DNA for the CDR3 is TGTGCCAGCAGCTCAATCCTCAGGGGTAATCTTTACAATGAGCAGTTCTTC. It yields the protein CASSSILRGNLYNEQFF. The rearrangement joins TRBV7-9 to TRBJ2-1; D perhaps matches TRBD1 (6 bases). V lost 4 bases and J 4 bases, leaving 20 bases between the germline ends. The CDR3 sequence is 17 residues long. Per the germline V gene, CDR1 is SEHNR and CDR2 is FQNEAQ (reference sequence).

This clone has a handful of counts. The chain recombines TRBV7-7 with TRBJ2-7, with D possibly matching TRBD1 (5 bases). The CDR3 contains 13 residues. V was shortened by 5 bases and J by 3 bases, with 11 bases between the two germline ends. Looked up from germline, CDR1 is SSHAT and CDR2 is FNYEAQ (reference sequence). In nucleotides, the CDR3 is TGTGCCAGCAGCGTGGGCCAGGGCTACGAGCAGTACTTC. This gives the protein CASSVGQGYEQYF.

This chain joins TRBV5-6 and TRBJ2-1, with 9 bases fitting TRBD1. The CDR3 runs 17 residues. The V gene's germline CDR1 is SGHDT and CDR2 YYEEEE. Unmatched junction bases numbered 13, after V lost 4 bases and J lost 5 bases. The CDR3 here is CASSNYPGTGSDNEQFF. CDR3 DNA sequence: TGTGCCAGCAGCAACTATCCCGGGACAGGGTCAGACAATGAGCAGTTCTTC.

This clone was seen a handful of times. CDR3 protein: CASSYGQGVGEQYF. DNA for the CDR3: TGTGCCAGCAGCTACGGACAGGGGGTCGGCGAGCAGTACTTC. The gene calls are TRBV7-3 and TRBJ2-7; 10 bases are shared with TRBD1. Germline values: CDR1 SGHTA, CDR2 FQGTGA. The CDR3 covers 14 residues. With 4 bases clipped from V and 6 bases from J, the junction kept 6 bases outside the gene matches.

This clone was recorded a few times. This sequence joins TRBV7-2 and TRBJ2-7; TRBD2 matches at 11 bases. The CDR3 is 12 amino acids. CDR1 is SGHTA, CDR2 FQGNSA, per germline. Unmatched junction bases numbered 6, after V lost 5 bases and J lost 12 bases. The CDR3 DNA reads TGTGCCAGCAGCAATAGCGGGAGGGCGCCGTACTTC. Its translation is CASSNSGRAPYF.

The rearrangement joins TRBV11-3 to TRBJ2-7; a weak D match, TRBD1 (6 bases). V lost 0 bases and J lost 2, with 11 bases in between. The length of the CDR3 is 15 residues. Germline-derived CDR1 and CDR2 are SGHNT and YENEEA. The CDR3 nucleotides are TGTGCCAGCAGCTTAGATCCATCAGGGGCCTACGAGCAGTACTTC. Translation gives CASSLDPSGAYEQYF.

CDR3 sequence (DNA): TGTGCCACCAGCAGAGCCCCACGAGAGTCCTACGAGCAGTACTTC. Translation gives CATSRAPRESYEQYF. J is TRBJ2-7 and V is TRBV15, with unresolved D. Trimming took off 1 base at V and 1 base at J, with 11 bases between the two ends. In germline, CDR1 is LNHNV, CDR2 YYDKDF (reference sequence). The length of the CDR3 is 15 residues.

The chain uses TRBV21-1 and TRBJ1-3; the table's TRBD1 call for D was not verified on the DNA. TRBV21-1 is a known pseudogene. This CDR3 is 21 amino acids long. The CDR3: CASSKRPRGTGGEASGNTIYF. The CDR3 region has the DNA TGTGCCAGCAGCAAAAGGCCCCGGGGGACAGGGGGTGAGGCCTCTGGAAACACCATATATTTT.

This chain links TRBV30 with TRBJ1-4, with 9 bases matching TRBD1. The V gene end was trimmed by 1 base and the J gene end by 6 bases; junction bases not matched to a gene: 9. The CDR3 has 16 residues. Germline V lookup: CDR1 GTSNPN, CDR2 SVGIG (reference sequence). CDR3 in amino acids: CAWSALLQGADEKLFF. CDR3 bases: TGTGCCTGGAGTGCCCTCCTACAGGGGGCTGATGAAAAACTGTTTTTT.

V gene TRBV7-3 combines with J gene TRBJ2-1, with TRBD2 matching over 10 bases. From germline, CDR1 is SGHTA and CDR2 FQGTGA. The V gene end was trimmed by 4 bases and the J gene end by 4 bases; junction bases not matched to a gene: 4. This CDR3 is 15 amino acids long. The CDR3: CASSSGTSDYNEQFF. The DNA for the CDR3 is TGTGCCAGCAGCTCCGGGACTAGCGATTACAATGAGCAGTTCTTC.

This clone was seen only a few times. The chain joins TRBV7-2 to TRBJ2-5; the D gene is possibly TRBD2 (6 bases). The ends were cut back, 5 bases at V and 4 bases at J, with 14 bases in the middle. Germline lookup yields CDR1 SGHTA and CDR2 FQGNSA. The CDR3 extends over 14 amino acids. Here the CDR3 reads CASSPRPGVETQYF. CDR3 coding DNA: TGTGCCAGCAGCCCCCGGCCGGGGGTAGAGACCCAGTACTTC.

This clone was seen only a few times. The chain employs TRBV6-4 and TRBJ2-1; 7 bases fit TRBD1. This CDR3 comprises 16 residues. In germline, CDR1 is MRHNA, CDR2 SNTAGT. V shed 0 bases and J 9 bases; nucleotides not matched to a gene: 11. The CDR3 sequence: CASSDSRGLGPIEQFF. CDR3 DNA sequence: TGTGCCAGCAGTGACTCGAGGGGGCTCGGTCCTATTGAGCAGTTCTTC.

V usage is TRBV14 and J usage is TRBJ2-1; 14 nucleotides align to TRBD2. This CDR3 contains 15 residues. Unmatched junction bases numbered 4, after V lost 4 bases and J lost 8 bases. CDR1 and CDR2 (germline): SGHDN, FVKESK. The CDR3 spells CASSPGLAGAYEQFF. In DNA, the CDR3 is TGTGCCAGCAGCCCGGGACTAGCGGGAGCGTATGAGCAGTTCTTC.

This sequence joins TRBV11-1 and TRBJ2-1; 8 nucleotides agree with TRBD2. V lost 5 bases and J lost 6; bases outside the gene matches: 9. Germline V gives CDR1 SGHAT, CDR2 FQDESV (reference sequence). This CDR3 comprises 15 residues. The CDR3 spells CASSTGWTSTNEQFF. CDR3 bases: TGTGCCAGCAGCACCGGGTGGACTAGCACCAATGAGCAGTTCTTC.

A word on this clone: Its ends do not fully match the called genes, so a read error is possible. This chain links TRBV5-6 with TRBJ2-1; 7 bases are a match to TRBD2. The CDR3 covers 11 residues. CDR1 is SGHDT and CDR2 is YYEEEE in the germline V gene. The CDR3 sequence is CASSLGGLFLF. The CDR3 region has the DNA TGTGCCAGCAGTTTGGGGGGACTATTTCTCTTC. The whole variable domain, remainder taken from reference TRBV5-6 and TRBJ2-1, is DAGVTQSPTHLIKTRGQQVTLRCSPKSGHDTVSWYQQALGQGPQFIFQYYEEEERQRGNFPDRFSGHQFPNYSSELNVNALLLGDSALYLCASSLGGLFLFGPGTRLTVL.

This clone has only a few counts. The chain uses TRBV6-5 and TRBJ1-2; possibly TRBD1 for D (6 bases). The CDR3 covers 12 residues. The germline V and J ends were trimmed by 6 bases and 6 bases, with 11 bases remaining between them. Germline V gene data show CDR1 as MNHEY and CDR2 as SVGAGI. The CDR3 DNA reads TGTGCCAGCAGGACTACAGGGCATGGCTACACCTTC. The encoded protein is CASRTTGHGYTF.

This rearrangement joins TRBV6-1 to TRBJ1-1; D not resolved. V was cut by 6 bases and J by 1 base, with 12 bases left in between. Per the germline V gene, CDR1 is MNHNS and CDR2 is SASEGT. This CDR3 contains 14 residues. The CDR3 sequence: CASSYRPGNTEAFF. CDR3 sequence (DNA): TGTGCCAGCAGCTACCGACCAGGGAACACTGAAGCTTTCTTT.

Turning to this clone: Additional DNA sequences in this sample encode the identical CDR3. V and J are TRBV19 and TRBJ2-7, with TRBD1 matching 8 bases. Trimming cost V 3 bases and J 4 bases; bases outside gene matches: 5. This CDR3 contains 14 residues. Germline-derived CDR1 and CDR2 are LNHDA and SQIVND (reference sequence). The CDR3 DNA reads TGTGCCAGTAGTATCGGGCAGGGGGCTTACGAGCAGTACTTC. Protein sequence: CASSIGQGAYEQYF.

V usage is TRBV6-1 and J usage is TRBJ2-1; D not resolved. V was shortened by 3 bases and J by 7 bases, with 7 bases between the two germline ends. Germline assignment: CDR1 MNHNS and CDR2 SASEGT. This CDR3 contains 12 residues. The chain's CDR3 is CASSEFMNEQFF. DNA of the CDR3: TGTGCCAGCAGTGAGTTTATGAATGAGCAGTTCTTC.

The J gene is TRBJ2-2, the V gene TRBV5-4, with 7 bases aligning to TRBD1. The CDR3 contains 15 residues. V shed 7 bases and J 4 bases; nucleotides not matched to a gene: 10. CDR1 SGHNT and CDR2 YYREEE come from the germline V gene (reference sequence). The CDR3 loop is CASASGTAPTGELFF. In DNA, the CDR3 is TGTGCCAGCGCCTCCGGGACAGCTCCCACCGGGGAGCTGTTTTTT. The complete variable domain, with remaining parts taken from reference TRBV5-4 and TRBJ2-2, reads ETGVTQSPTHLIKTRGQQVTLRCSSQSGHNTVSWYQQALGQGPQFIFQYYREEENGRGNFPPRFSGLQFPNYSSELNVNALELDDSALYLCASASGTAPTGELFFGEGSRLTVL.

The J gene is TRBJ2-7, the V gene TRBV6-1; D is undetermined. Trimming stripped 3 bases from V and 7 bases from J, with 22 bases between. Germline CDR1 is MNHNS and CDR2 is SASEGT. The CDR3 has 16 residues. In nucleotides, the CDR3 is TGTGCCAGCAGTGACACTTTGATCACAGTTTCTGGTGAGCAGTACTTC. This translates into CASSDTLITVSGEQYF.

The chain employs TRBV19 and TRBJ2-2; 7 nucleotides match TRBD1. The germline V gene has CDR1 LNHDA and CDR2 SQIVND (reference sequence). There are 13 residues in the CDR3. With V trimmed by 10 bases and J by 5 bases, 7 bases remained unmatched. CDR3 nucleotide sequence: TGTGCCACCCTGTTACAGGGGACCGGGGAGCTGTTTTTT. It is translated as CATLLQGTGELFF.

The sample holds a few counts of this clone. V usage is TRBV7-9 and J usage is TRBJ1-2; 8 nucleotides match TRBD1. After removal of 6 bases from V and 8 bases from J, the junction contained 11 bases not matched to a gene. CDR1 is SEHNR and CDR2 is FQNEAQ in the germline V gene (reference sequence). The CDR3 sequence is 14 residues long. The CDR3 here is CASRFRGQGEGYTF. CDR3 DNA sequence: TGTGCCAGCAGGTTTCGCGGACAGGGAGAAGGCTACACCTTC.